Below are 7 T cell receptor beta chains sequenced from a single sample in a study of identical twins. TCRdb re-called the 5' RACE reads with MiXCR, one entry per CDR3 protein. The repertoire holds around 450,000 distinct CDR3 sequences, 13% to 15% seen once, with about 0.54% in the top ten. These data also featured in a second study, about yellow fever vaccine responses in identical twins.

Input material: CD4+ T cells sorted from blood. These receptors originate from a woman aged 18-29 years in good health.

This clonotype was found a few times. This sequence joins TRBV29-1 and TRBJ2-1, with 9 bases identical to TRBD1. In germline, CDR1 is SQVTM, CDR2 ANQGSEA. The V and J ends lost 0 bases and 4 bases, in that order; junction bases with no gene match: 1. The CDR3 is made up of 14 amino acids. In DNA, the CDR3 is TGCAGCGTTGAAGATGGACAGGGGTACAATGAGCAGTTCTTC. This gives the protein CSVEDGQGYNEQFF.

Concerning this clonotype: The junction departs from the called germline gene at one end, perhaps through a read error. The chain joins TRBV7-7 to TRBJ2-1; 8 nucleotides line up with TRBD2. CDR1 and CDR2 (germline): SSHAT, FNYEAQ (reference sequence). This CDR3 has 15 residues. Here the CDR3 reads CASSLDSGSRYEQFF. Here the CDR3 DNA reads TGTGCTAGCAGCTTAGACAGCGGGAGTAGGTATGAGCAGTTCTTC. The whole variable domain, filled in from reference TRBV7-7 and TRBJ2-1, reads GAGVSQSPRYKVTKRGQDVTLRCDPISSHATLYWYQQALGQGPEFLTYFNYEAQPDKSGLPSDRFSAERPEGSISTLTIQRTEQRDSAMYRCASSLDSGSRYEQFFGPGTRLTVL.

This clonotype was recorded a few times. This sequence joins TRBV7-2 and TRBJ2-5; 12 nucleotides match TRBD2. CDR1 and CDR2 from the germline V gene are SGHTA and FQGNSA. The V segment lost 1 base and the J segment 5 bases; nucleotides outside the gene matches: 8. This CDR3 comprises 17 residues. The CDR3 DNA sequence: TGTGCCAGCAGCTTAGTCTCTAGCGGGGGGGCCAGGGAGACCCAGTACTTC. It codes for CASSLVSSGGARETQYF.

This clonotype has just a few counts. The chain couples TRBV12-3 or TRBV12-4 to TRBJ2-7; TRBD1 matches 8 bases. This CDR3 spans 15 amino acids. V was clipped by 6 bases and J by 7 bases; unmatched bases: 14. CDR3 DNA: TGTGCCAGCAGCCCTCCCGGGACAGGCATGAGGGAGCAGTACTTC. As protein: CASSPPGTGMREQYF.

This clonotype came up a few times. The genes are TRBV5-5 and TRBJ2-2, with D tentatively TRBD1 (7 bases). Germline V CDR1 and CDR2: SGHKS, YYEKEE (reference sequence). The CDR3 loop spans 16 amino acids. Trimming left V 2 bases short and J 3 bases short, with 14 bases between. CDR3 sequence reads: CASSFGGGRDTGELFF. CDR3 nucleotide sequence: TGTGCCAGCAGCTTCGGAGGGGGCAGGGACACCGGGGAGCTGTTTTTT.

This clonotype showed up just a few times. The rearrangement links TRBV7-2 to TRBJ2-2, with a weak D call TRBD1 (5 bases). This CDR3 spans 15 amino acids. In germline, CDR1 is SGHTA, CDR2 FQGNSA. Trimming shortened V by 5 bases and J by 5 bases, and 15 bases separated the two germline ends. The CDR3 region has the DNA TGTGCCAGCAGCCTGAGCCAGGGTGGAACCGGGGAGCTGTTTTTT. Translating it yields CASSLSQGGTGELFF.

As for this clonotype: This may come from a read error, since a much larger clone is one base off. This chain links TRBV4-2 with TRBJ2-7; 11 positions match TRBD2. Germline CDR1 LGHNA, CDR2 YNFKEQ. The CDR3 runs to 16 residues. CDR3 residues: CASSQRASGGSYEEYF. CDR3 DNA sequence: TGTGCCAGCAGCCAGAGAGCTAGCGGGGGGTCCTACGAGGAGTACTTC.